This entry is about one TCR beta chain. Its antigen is unknown. The data are from a study of vaccination and CD4 T cells after COVID-19. The wider study: In the convalescent cohort, there were six males and four females, two of them Hispanic. Post-COVID draws followed diagnosis by a median around 100 days (range 35 to 161).

The germline V gene has CDR1 MNHEY and CDR2 SVGEGT. The CDR3 consists of 14 residues. V lost 6 bases, J lost 2 bases, and 14 bases lay in between. An Oncomine TCR Beta short-read assay was used to sequence the DNA from cultured CD4+ T cells. In this case, cultured CD4+ T cells provided the extracted genomic DNA. From the PCR reads, TCRdb called clonotypes with MiXCR, one entry per CDR3 protein. This table holds 15,000 to 20,000 distinct CDR3 sequences, over 65% found once. The treatment is: approximately nine-day PBMC culture with coronavirus spike peptide pools or control peptides (ViraFEST assay). Some 2 million PBMCs were grown per well alongside about 10 IU/ml IL-2 and around 9.6 ug/ml peptide pools.

The chain uses TRBV6-2 or TRBV6-3 and TRBJ2-7; unclear D gene. The sequencing sample was made of CD4+ T cells from blood, cultured in vitro. This sequence originates from a human donor who had recovered from COVID-19. CDR3 loop: CASSHLGMAYEQYF. CDR3 nucleotide sequence: TGTGCCAGCAGCCACCTGGGGATGGCCTACGAGCAGTACTTC.